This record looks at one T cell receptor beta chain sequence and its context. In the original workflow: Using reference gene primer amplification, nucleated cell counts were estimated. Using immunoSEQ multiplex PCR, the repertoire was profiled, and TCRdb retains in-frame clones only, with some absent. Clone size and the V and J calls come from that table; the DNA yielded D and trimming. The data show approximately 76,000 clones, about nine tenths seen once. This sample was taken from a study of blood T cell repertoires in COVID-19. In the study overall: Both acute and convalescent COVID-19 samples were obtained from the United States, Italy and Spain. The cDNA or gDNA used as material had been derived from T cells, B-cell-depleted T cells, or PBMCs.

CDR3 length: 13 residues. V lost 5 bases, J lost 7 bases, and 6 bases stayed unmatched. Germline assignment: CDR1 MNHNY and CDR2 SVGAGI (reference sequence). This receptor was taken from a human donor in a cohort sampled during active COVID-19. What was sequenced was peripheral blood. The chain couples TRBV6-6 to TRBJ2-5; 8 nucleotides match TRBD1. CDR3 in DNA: TGTGCCAGCAGTCGGGACAGGCAGGGGACCCAGTACTTC. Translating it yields CASSRDRQGTQYF.